These 32 T cell receptor beta chains came from one sample sequenced in a study of post-analysis software for immune sequencing data. Whole-study findings and limits: In patients, roughly 5 TRBV segments were more frequent than in controls, with TRBV5-6, TRBV5-1 and TRBV20-1 among them.

These receptors have no identified antigens. Researchers reported that TCR beta cDNA libraries carried unique molecular identifiers. TCRdb ran MiXCR on the PCR reads and lists one entry per CDR3 protein. The sample includes roughly 540,000 distinct CDR3 sequences, roughly 34% of them seen just once. The sequencing sample was made of blood. These receptors were taken from a girl between 2 and 17 years old with multiple sclerosis.

The genes are TRBV10-3 and TRBJ2-6; no clear D gene. V was clipped by 8 bases and J by 2 bases, with 10 bases between them. The CDR3 is 14 amino acids. Germline V CDR1 and CDR2: ENHRY, SYGVKD. The CDR3 DNA reads as TGTGCCATCGGCCGGGCGGCTGGGGCCAACGTCCTGACTTTC. Protein sequence: CAIGRAAGANVLTF.

This clonotype was detected only a few times. The V call is TRBV18, the J call TRBJ2-7; D is unresolved. Germline V lookup: CDR1 KGHSH, CDR2 LQKENI. The CDR3 has 14 residues. V was clipped by 4 bases and J by 6 bases, with 16 bases between them. CDR3: CASSQGREYGEQYF. The CDR3 bases are TGTGCCAGCTCACAAGGCCGAGAATACGGCGAGCAGTACTTC.

The rearrangement joins TRBV11-2 to TRBJ2-7, with 7 bases fitting TRBD2. This CDR3 is built from 15 residues. Trimming removed 2 bases from V and 3 bases from J; junction bases left unmatched: 7. Germline lookup yields CDR1 SGHAT and CDR2 FQNNGV. CDR3 DNA: TGTGCCAGCAGCTTATACCAGCGGGGTTGCTACGAGCAGTACTTC. This sequence encodes CASSLYQRGCYEQYF.

There are a few counts of this clonotype. V and J are TRBV5-5 and TRBJ1-5; 7 bases match TRBD1. The V and J ends lost 0 bases and 6 bases, in that order; junction bases with no gene match: 6. Germline CDR1 is SGHKS and CDR2 is YYEKEE (reference sequence). CDR3 length equals 15 residues. CDR3 loop: CASSLVTGVGQPQHF. The CDR3 DNA sequence: TGTGCCAGCAGCTTGGTAACAGGGGTGGGTCAGCCCCAGCATTTT. Variable domain in full (rest from reference TRBV5-5 and TRBJ1-5): DAGVTQSPTHLIKTRGQQVTLRCSPISGHKSVSWYQQVLGQGPQFIFQYYEKEERGRGNFPDRFSARQFPNYSSELNVNALLLGDSALYLCASSLVTGVGQPQHFGDGTRLSIL.

This clonotype was observed a few times. The V gene is TRBV28, the J gene TRBJ2-5; possibly TRBD1 or TRBD2 for D (6 bases each). V was pared by 7 bases and J by 4 bases, with 16 bases between. Germline V gives CDR1 MDHEN, CDR2 SYDVKM. The CDR3 runs to 14 residues. The CDR3 spells CASIQGGGGETQYF. DNA for the CDR3: TGTGCCAGCATCCAAGGAGGGGGAGGAGAGACCCAGTACTTC. Looking up the rest from reference TRBV28 and TRBJ2-5 gives the full variable domain: DVKVTQSSRYLVKRTGEKVFLECVQDMDHENMFWYRQDPGLGLRLIYFSYDVKMKEKGDIPEGYSVSREKKERFSLILESASTNQTSMYLCASIQGGGGETQYFGPGTRLLVL.

A word on this clonotype: At one end, the junction sequence differs from germline, possibly due to a read error. This sequence joins TRBV6-4 and TRBJ2-1, with unresolved D. Germline V lookup: CDR1 MRHNA, CDR2 SNTAGT. The CDR3 is made up of 15 amino acids. The CDR3 sequence is CASCEGGVEGNEQFF. CDR3 sequence (DNA): TGTGCCAGCTGTGAAGGTGGGGTCGAAGGGAATGAGCAGTTCTTC.

In this sample, this clonotype turned up a few times. The gene calls are TRBV6-4 and TRBJ1-6, with 7 bases aligning to TRBD1. Trimming took 6 bases from V and 5 from J; bases not matched to a gene: 7. The CDR3 loop spans 15 amino acids. CDR1 is MRHNA, CDR2 SNTAGT, per germline. The CDR3 sequence: CASRTGDQHNSPLHF. CDR3 nucleotide sequence: TGTGCCAGCAGAACAGGGGACCAACATAATTCACCCCTCCACTTT.

This clonotype was seen a handful of times. V is TRBV6-7 and J is TRBJ2-5; 7 nucleotides align to TRBD1. TRBV6-7 is classed as an ORF, of uncertain function. This CDR3 has 15 amino acids. Trimming removed 0 bases from V and 4 bases from J; junction bases left unmatched: 5. For the CDR3, the DNA is TGTGCCAGCAGTTACTCATCGGCAGGGGGAGAGACCCAGTACTTC. Its translation is CASSYSSAGGETQYF.

This chain uses TRBV20-1 with TRBJ2-5; D is tentatively TRBD1 or TRBD2 (6 bases each). Germline CDR1 DFQATT, CDR2 SNEGSKA (reference sequence). The ends were cut back, 7 bases at V and 5 bases at J, with 14 bases in the middle. This CDR3 is built from 12 residues. The CDR3 here is CSVSGGRETQYF. The CDR3 DNA reads as TGCAGTGTCTCCGGGGGCCGGGAGACCCAGTACTTC.

A few counts support this clonotype. The rearrangement links TRBV5-6 to TRBJ2-7; D gene ambiguous. The end of the DNA fits TRBJ2-5 better, so the J call may be wrong. Germline V gene data show CDR1 as SGHDT and CDR2 as YYEEEE. The CDR3 runs to 15 residues. The CDR3 nucleotides read TGTGCCAGCAGCTCACTGGACCGATTACAAGAGACCCAGTACTTC. Residues: CASSSLDRLQETQYF.

This chain connects TRBV6-5 to TRBJ1-5, with TRBD1 matching 7 bases. This CDR3 is 14 amino acids long. Germline V gives CDR1 MNHEY, CDR2 SVGAGI. Trimming removed 6 bases from V and 5 bases from J; junction bases left unmatched: 7. This CDR3 reads CASRPDRDYQPQHF. CDR3 sequence (DNA): TGTGCCAGCAGACCAGACAGGGATTATCAGCCCCAGCATTTT.

The chain recombines TRBV10-2 with TRBJ2-5; D tentatively reads TRBD1 or TRBD2 (5 bases each). CDR1 is WSHSY, CDR2 SAAADI, per germline. The CDR3 contains 16 residues. Trimming took off 6 bases at V and 0 bases at J, with 17 bases between the two ends. CDR3 sequence (DNA): TGCGCCAGCAGGGTAATCCGGGACGGTTACCAAGAGACCCAGTACTTC. Its protein product is CASRVIRDGYQETQYF.

This chain joins TRBV10-3 and TRBJ2-7; the D is unclear. Trimming took 0 bases from V and 6 from J, leaving 9 bases between them. This CDR3 spans 13 amino acids. The germline gives CDR1 ENHRY, CDR2 SYGVKD. CDR3 coding DNA: TGTGCCATCAGTGAGTCCAGCAAGTTCGAGCAGTACTTC. Encoded protein: CAISESSKFEQYF.

The CDR3, as DNA: TGCAGCGTAGGGGAACAGGGGGCCGATGGCTACACCTTC. This gives the protein CSVGEQGADGYTF. The V gene is TRBV29-1, the J gene TRBJ1-2; TRBD1 aligns across 9 bases. V dropped 6 bases and J dropped 6; count of bases not matched to a gene: 8. The CDR3 sequence is 13 residues long. Germline V gene sequence: CDR1 SQVTM, CDR2 ANQGSEA.

Only a few counts were recorded for this clonotype. The chain carries TRBV27 and TRBJ2-1; 10 nucleotides match TRBD1. Germline assignment: CDR1 MNHEY and CDR2 SMNVEV (reference sequence). The CDR3 has 16 amino acids. Losses at the gene ends were 5 bases for V and 5 bases for J; bases not matched to a gene: 9. The CDR3 DNA sequence: TGTGCCAGCAGTGCTGGACAGGGGGGGATTAACAATGAGCAGTTCTTC. Its translation: CASSAGQGGINNEQFF.

This clonotype was seen only once. V gene TRBV6-1 combines with J gene TRBJ2-7; 10 bases agree with TRBD2. V trimming: 1 base; J trimming: 2 bases; junction bases outside the gene matches: 2. CDR3 length equals 15 residues. Per the germline V gene, CDR1 is MNHNS and CDR2 is SASEGT. In DNA, the CDR3 is TGTGCCAGCAGTGAAGGGGGGACTAGCGCCTACGAGCAGTACTTC. This encodes CASSEGGTSAYEQYF.

V usage is TRBV2 and J usage is TRBJ1-2; a weak D match, TRBD1 (6 bases). The CDR3 covers 14 residues. With 3 bases removed from V and 5 bases from J, the gap between germline ends came to 13 bases. In germline, CDR1 is SNHLY, CDR2 FYNNEI. The CDR3 spells CASSEARGEYGYTF. DNA for the CDR3: TGTGCCAGCAGTGAGGCCAGGGGAGAGTATGGCTACACCTTC.

The table lists this clonotype with a few counts. The rearrangement links TRBV28 to TRBJ2-4; the D call may be TRBD1 or TRBD2 (5 bases each). CDR1 is MDHEN and CDR2 is SYDVKM in the germline V gene. Trimming shortened V by 3 bases and J by 1 base, and 16 bases separated the two germline ends. The CDR3 sequence is 17 residues long. DNA of the CDR3: TGTGCCAGCAGTTTCCCGTATGCAGGGAGCGCCAAAAACATTCAGTACTTC. Amino acid sequence: CASSFPYAGSAKNIQYF.

This chain uses TRBV27 with TRBJ1-2, with TRBD1 matching over 8 bases. V was clipped by 0 bases and J by 4 bases; unmatched bases: 13. Germline V CDR1 and CDR2: MNHEY, SMNVEV (reference sequence). This CDR3 has 18 amino acids. CDR3 nucleotide sequence: TGTGCCAGCAGTTTATCGAACCCACCGGGACAGGCGACCTATGGCTACACCTTC. It encodes CASSLSNPPGQATYGYTF.

V is TRBV30 and J is TRBJ1-2; tentatively, D is TRBD1 (6 bases). V was trimmed by 4 bases and J by 8 bases, leaving 17 bases between them. CDR1 is GTSNPN and CDR2 is SVGIG in the germline V gene (reference sequence). There are 13 residues in the CDR3. The CDR3 nucleotides are TGTGCCTGGAAACGGGCAGGGGCTTACGGCTACACCTTC. Its protein product is CAWKRAGAYGYTF.

The chain uses TRBV20-1 and TRBJ1-2; D is undetermined. The CDR3 extends over 12 amino acids. Germline CDR1 DFQATT, CDR2 SNEGSKA (reference sequence). V lost 5 bases, J lost 4 bases, and 11 bases lay in between. The CDR3 DNA follows: TGCAGTGCTGATATAGTGTCCTATGGCTACACCTTC. This encodes CSADIVSYGYTF.

Of note for this clonotype: Compared with germline, one end of the junction differs, possibly owing to a read error. CDR3 DNA sequence: TGTACCAGCAGTTTTTCGGGGGGGCTCTACGAGCAGTACTTC. Translated, it gives CTSSFSGGLYEQYF. This chain connects TRBV27 to TRBJ2-7, with 8 bases identical to TRBD2. Germline V lookup: CDR1 MNHEY, CDR2 SMNVEV (reference sequence). This CDR3 has 14 amino acids.

The chain employs TRBV5-1 and TRBJ2-7, with 8 nucleotides matching TRBD1. The CDR3 spans 15 residues. Per the germline V gene, CDR1 is SGHRS and CDR2 is YFSETQ. The ends lost 3 bases at V and 3 bases at J; junction bases unmatched: 8. The CDR3 DNA is TGCGCCAGCAGCTCTACCAGGACAGGGCGCTACGAGCAGTACTTC. Its translation: CASSSTRTGRYEQYF.

The rearrangement uses TRBV7-9 and TRBJ1-2, with D hard to call. The germline V gene has CDR1 SEHNR and CDR2 FQNEAQ (reference sequence). V lost 5 bases to trimming and J lost 3 bases, with 16 bases between them. CDR3 length: 15 amino acids. CDR3 loop: CASSLNPEVDYGYTF. The CDR3 region has the DNA TGTGCCAGCAGCCTTAATCCGGAGGTTGACTATGGCTACACCTTC.

This clonotype was counted between two and nine times. The CDR3 sequence: CASGLEPTREAQYF. The CDR3 nucleotides are TGTGCTAGTGGTTTGGAACCCACCCGGGAAGCGCAGTATTTT. The chain has TRBV12-5 and TRBJ2-3, with D tentatively TRBD2 (5 bases). The CDR3 spans 14 residues. CDR1 and CDR2 from the germline V gene are LGHNT and FRNRAP. The germline V and J ends were trimmed by 1 base and 10 bases, with 15 bases remaining between them.

V gene TRBV29-1 combines with J gene TRBJ2-5; D possibly uses TRBD1 or TRBD2 (6 bases each). CDR1 is SQVTM and CDR2 is ANQGSEA in the germline V gene. Between the trimmed V and J ends, which lost 4 bases and 11 bases, there was a span of 20 bases. CDR3 length: 13 amino acids. The CDR3 nucleotides read TGCAGCGTTGCCCCCAACGGGGGCAATGAGCAGTACTTC. Amino acid sequence: CSVAPNGGNEQYF.

J is TRBJ1-5 and V is TRBV5-5, with D possibly being TRBD1 (6 bases). Germline CDR1 is SGHKS and CDR2 is YYEKEE (reference sequence). This CDR3 contains 13 residues. The V and J ends lost 5 bases and 8 bases respectively, with 14 bases between them. CDR3 nucleotides: TGTGCCAGCAGTCGTCTAGGGGGTGAGCCCCAGCATTTT. It yields the protein CASSRLGGEPQHF.

The rearrangement uses TRBV4-1 and TRBJ1-1, with TRBD1 matching 7 bases. Trimming at V came to 4 bases and at J to 8 bases, leaving 4 bases not matched to a gene. CDR3 length: 12 amino acids. Germline assignment: CDR1 MGHRA and CDR2 YSYEKL. Here the CDR3 reads CASSRTGWEAFF. In DNA form, the CDR3 reads TGCGCCAGCAGCCGGACAGGCTGGGAAGCTTTCTTT.

This chain joins TRBV5-1 and TRBJ2-3, with D hard to call. The CDR3 extends over 14 amino acids. Trimming left V 1 base short and J 2 bases short, with 8 bases between. Germline V gives CDR1 SGHRS, CDR2 YFSETQ. The CDR3 bases are TGCGCCAGCAGCTTGTACTCTCTCACAGATACGCAGTATTTT. It codes for CASSLYSLTDTQYF. Looking up the rest from reference TRBV5-1 and TRBJ2-3 gives the full variable domain: KAGVTQTPRYLIKTRGQQVTLSCSPISGHRSVSWYQQTPGQGLQFLFEYFSETQRNKGNFPGRFSGRQFSNSRSEMNVSTLELGDSALYLCASSLYSLTDTQYFGPGTRLTVL.

The rearrangement joins TRBV5-1 to TRBJ2-7; D is unresolved. The CDR3 covers 15 residues. Trimming removed 0 bases at V and 3 bases at J, with 13 bases between. CDR1 is SGHRS and CDR2 is YFSETQ in the germline V gene. CDR3 DNA sequence: TGCGCCAGCAGCTTGGAGGGCTCAATCGGCTACGAGCAGTACTTC. Translated, it gives CASSLEGSIGYEQYF.

The genes are TRBV6-5 and TRBJ1-1; no clear D gene. The germline V and J ends were trimmed by 8 bases and 5 bases, with 12 bases remaining between them. The germline V gene has CDR1 MNHEY and CDR2 SVGAGI. The CDR3 sequence is 12 residues long. CDR3 in DNA: TGTGCCAGCCGGAGGGCGTCTACTGAAGCTTTCTTT. This gives the protein CASRRASTEAFF.

There are a few counts of this clonotype. V is TRBV7-3 and J is TRBJ1-2, with 8 positions matching TRBD1. This CDR3 has 12 amino acids. Germline loops: CDR1 SGHTA, CDR2 FQGTGA. V shed 5 bases and J 6 bases; nucleotides not matched to a gene: 2. Written as DNA, the CDR3 is TGTGCCAGCAGCACGACAGGGGATGGCTACACCTTC. It specifies CASSTTGDGYTF.